This is a list of T cell receptor beta chains from one sample in a study of blood T cell repertoires in COVID-19. Generated by immunoSEQ multiplex PCR, the TCRdb table keeps only in-frame clones and is missing some. This table holds roughly 250,000 clones, around 82% found once. What was sequenced was peripheral blood. These TCRs come from an elderly woman with active or convalescent COVID-19. Each CDR3 is given with its conserved first and last residue. A D gene is named only where the DNA matches it firmly. Part of the rows lack a size; the others show once, few, many or a class for expanded clones.

v_gene	j_gene	abundance	d_gene	CDR3nt	CDR3aa
TRBV11-2	TRBJ1-2	.	.	TGTGCCAGCAGCTTGATGGGGGCCGAAAACTATGGCTACACCTTC	CASSLMGAENYGYTF
TRBV5-1	TRBJ2-1	.	.	TGCGCCAGCAGCTTGGACCCGGGCTCCTACAATGAGCAGTTCTTC	CASSLDPGSYNEQFF
TRBV27	TRBJ1-4	.	.	TGTGCCAGCAGTTCCCGGAGGGTTGATGAAAAACTGTTTTTT	CASSSRRVDEKLFF
TRBV25-1	TRBJ1-3	.	.	TGTGCCACAATCGGGAAGGTAGTAAGGGGAAACACCATATATTTT	CATIGKVVRGNTIYF
TRBV7-2	TRBJ2-1	.	.	TGTGCCAGCAGCCGTCCCTACAATGAGCAGTTCTTC	CASSRPYNEQFF
TRBV6-6	TRBJ2-7	.	.	TGTGCCAGCAGTTACTCGGCGCTAGCGCGCTACGAGCAGTACTTC	CASSYSALARYEQYF
TRBV28	TRBJ2-7	.	.	TGTGCCAGCAGCCTCATACAGGGATCTTCCTACGAGCAGTACTTC	CASSLIQGSSYEQYF
TRBV2	TRBJ1-1	.	TRBD1	TGTGCCAGCAGTTGGACAGGGGGCCAGAACACTGAAGCTTTCTTT	CASSWTGGQNTEAFF
TRBV14	TRBJ1-5	.	.	TGTGCCAGCAGCCAAGGTAAAAATCAGCCCCAGCATTTT	CASSQGKNQPQHF
TRBV3-1/TRBV3-2	TRBJ1-2	.	.	TGTGCCAGCAGCCTCAACCTGAGGGATGGCTACACCTTC	CASSLNLRDGYTF
TRBV7-8	TRBJ1-5	many	.	TGTGCCAGCAGCCTTCGGGGGAGGGGCGGCAATCAGCCCCAGCATTTT	CASSLRGRGGNQPQHF
TRBV3-1/TRBV3-2	TRBJ2-2	.	TRBD2	TGTGCCAGCAGCCTCTTAGCGGGGGCGAACACCGGGGAGCTGTTTTTT	CASSLLAGANTGELFF
TRBV27	TRBJ2-2	.	TRBD1	TGTGCCAGCAGCCTGAGGGGGCGCGGGTCCGGGGAGCTGTTTTTT	CASSLRGRGSGELFF
TRBV10-1	TRBJ2-5	once	TRBD1	TGCGCCAGCAGCCGAACAGGGGTGGAAGAGACCCAGTACTTC	CASSRTGVEETQYF
TRBV19	TRBJ2-1	.	TRBD2	TGTGCTACTCGGGATAGCGGGGTCCAGGACTACAATGAGCAGTTCTTC	CATRDSGVQDYNEQFF
TRBV6-1	TRBJ2-7	.	.	TGTGCCAGCAGTGATGGCCCCTACGAGCAGTACTTC	CASSDGPYEQYF
TRBV19	TRBJ1-2	.	TRBD1	TGTGCCAGTACCCAGGACAGGGGGCTTTATGGCTACACCTTC	CASTQDRGLYGYTF
TRBV28	TRBJ1-1	.	.	TGTGCCAGCAGTTCCACAGCGGGTGAAGCTTTCTTT	CASSSTAGEAFF
TRBV6-6	TRBJ2-2	.	TRBD2	TGTGCCAGCAGAAGACTAGCTGACACCGGGGAGCTGTTTTTT	CASRRLADTGELFF
TRBV5-1	TRBJ2-1	.	TRBD1	TGCGCCAGCAGCTTGATGGGACAGGGCCAGCTTGAGCAGTTCTTC	CASSLMGQGQLEQFF
TRBV19	TRBJ1-5	.	.	TGTGCCAGTAGGGGCGGGATAACCGGTGAGAATCAGCCCCAGCATTTT	CASRGGITGENQPQHF
TRBV3-1/TRBV3-2	TRBJ1-5	few	.	TGTGCCAGCAGCCAAACAGGGTCCGGTCAGCCCCAGCATTTT	CASSQTGSGQPQHF
TRBV3-1/TRBV3-2	TRBJ2-2	.	.	TGTGCCAGCAGCCAGGGGAACGGGGTCACCGGGGAGCTGTTTTTT	CASSQGNGVTGELFF
TRBV5-4	TRBJ2-3	.	TRBD2	TGTGCCAGCAGCTTGAGCGGGGTTAACACAGATACGCAGTATTTT	CASSLSGVNTDTQYF
TRBV27	TRBJ2-5	.	TRBD2	TGTGCCAGCAGTTTATCATCGGCGGGAGTCAAAGAGACCCAGTACTTC	CASSLSSAGVKETQYF
TRBV19	TRBJ1-1	.	.	TGTGCCAGTAAGGACAGCGCGGGCACTGAAGCTTTCTTT	CASKDSAGTEAFF
TRBV6-5	TRBJ1-3	few	TRBD1	TGTGCCAGCAGTAGAACAGGGGCTGGAAACACCATATATTTT	CASSRTGAGNTIYF
TRBV15	TRBJ1-2	.	.	TGTGCCACCAGCAGTTACGGACAGCTCTATGGCTACACCTTC	CATSSYGQLYGYTF
TRBV5-1	TRBJ2-1	.	TRBD2	TGCGCCAGCAGACCCTTGAGCCAGCGGGAGGGCCGGACCTACAATGAGCAGTTCTTC	CASRPLSQREGRTYNEQFF
TRBV6-2/TRBV6-3	TRBJ2-7	.	TRBD2	TGTGCCAGCAGTTACGCCGGGACTATCTCCTACGAGCAGTACTTC	CASSYAGTISYEQYF
TRBV5-6	TRBJ1-5	once	TRBD1	TGTGCCAGCAGCTTGGGCTCGGACAGGGATCAGCCCCAGCATTTT	CASSLGSDRDQPQHF
TRBV10-3	TRBJ2-2	.	.	TGTGCCATCAGTGAGTCGTGGGGGCCGAACACCGGGGAGCTGTTTTTT	CAISESWGPNTGELFF
TRBV19	TRBJ2-1	.	TRBD2	TGTGCCAGTAACGGCGGGAGGGTTCAAAATGAGCAGTTCTTC	CASNGGRVQNEQFF
TRBV10-1	TRBJ1-1	.	.	TGCGCCAGCAGTGAGTCCAGGGGCACTGAAGCTTTCTTT	CASSESRGTEAFF
TRBV28	TRBJ2-7	.	.	TGTGCCAGCAGTTTGTCCGAGCCCCGGTACTACGAGCAGTACTTC	CASSLSEPRYYEQYF
TRBV4-2	TRBJ2-3	.	TRBD2	TGTGCCAGCAGCCAGGTACTAGCGGGGGGTCCAGATACGCAGTATTTT	CASSQVLAGGPDTQYF
TRBV5-4	TRBJ2-1	.	TRBD2	TGTGCCAGCAGCTTGGGGCGGGAGGGCCTATTGAATGAGCAGTTCTTC	CASSLGREGLLNEQFF
TRBV24-1	TRBJ2-5	.	.	TGTGCCACCGGAAGCCGGGACTACCAAGAGACCCAGTACTTC	CATGSRDYQETQYF
TRBV3-1/TRBV3-2	TRBJ1-4	.	TRBD1	TGTGCCAGCAAAGACAGGGGGGCGAATGAAAAACTGTTTTTT	CASKDRGANEKLFF
TRBV3-1/TRBV3-2	TRBJ2-1	.	.	TGTGCCAGCAGCCACACGAACAGGGTACTGAGTGGCAATGAGCAGTTCTTC	CASSHTNRVLSGNEQFF
TRBV2	TRBJ2-3	few	TRBD2	TGTGCCAGCAGTGAACAGCGGGAGTGGGGCACAGATACGCAGTATTTT	CASSEQREWGTDTQYF
TRBV2	TRBJ2-1	.	TRBD2	TGTGCCAGCAGTGTTTTGGGACTAGGGATGGACGAGCAGTTCTTC	CASSVLGLGMDEQFF
TRBV7-9	TRBJ1-2	.	.	TGTGCCAGCAGCTGGGGGGAGGGTGGCTACACCTTC	CASSWGEGGYTF
TRBV9	TRBJ2-5	.	TRBD2	TGTGCCAGCAGCGTAGGGTTGGCTAGCGGGCCATGGACCCAGTACTTC	CASSVGLASGPWTQYF
TRBV19	TRBJ2-7	.	TRBD1	TGTGCCAGTTCAAAAATGGGACAGTCCTACGAGCAGTACTTC	CASSKMGQSYEQYF
TRBV2	TRBJ2-5	.	.	TGTGCCAGCAGTAGGGAGACAGGCGAAGAGACCCAGTACTTC	CASSRETGEETQYF
TRBV18	TRBJ2-7	.	.	TGTGCCAGCTCACCGGCGGTCGGCTACGAGCAGTACTTC	CASSPAVGYEQYF
TRBV6-5	TRBJ1-6	.	TRBD1	TGTGCCAGCAAGGGGACAGGGGGTGGTAATTCACCCCTCCACTTT	CASKGTGGGNSPLHF
TRBV6-1	TRBJ1-3	.	.	TGTGCCAGCAGTGACCCCCACAGGAGCGGAAACACCATATATTTT	CASSDPHRSGNTIYF
TRBV7-8	TRBJ1-1	few	.	TGTGCCAGCAGCGCAGACAGGTTCATCACTGAAGCTTTCTTT	CASSADRFITEAFF
TRBV15	TRBJ1-4	.	.	TGTGCCACCAGCAGCCCCAACAGGGTTTTGAATGAAAAACTGTTTTTT	CATSSPNRVLNEKLFF
TRBV27	TRBJ1-2	.	.	TGTGCCAGCAAAAGACAGGTTGCTTCTGGCTACACCTTC	CASKRQVASGYTF
TRBV15	TRBJ2-5	.	.	TGTGCCACCAGCGGGGTCTTGGTGGGGGCGGGAGAGACCCAGTACTTC	CATSGVLVGAGETQYF
TRBV6-2/TRBV6-3	TRBJ2-7	.	.	TGTGCCAGCAGTTACTCGAATAGGCGGCAGTCCTACGAGCAGTACTTC	CASSYSNRRQSYEQYF
TRBV28	TRBJ1-1	.	.	TGTGCCAGCAGTTTAGTCGTCAGGATGAACACTGAAGCTTTCTTT	CASSLVVRMNTEAFF